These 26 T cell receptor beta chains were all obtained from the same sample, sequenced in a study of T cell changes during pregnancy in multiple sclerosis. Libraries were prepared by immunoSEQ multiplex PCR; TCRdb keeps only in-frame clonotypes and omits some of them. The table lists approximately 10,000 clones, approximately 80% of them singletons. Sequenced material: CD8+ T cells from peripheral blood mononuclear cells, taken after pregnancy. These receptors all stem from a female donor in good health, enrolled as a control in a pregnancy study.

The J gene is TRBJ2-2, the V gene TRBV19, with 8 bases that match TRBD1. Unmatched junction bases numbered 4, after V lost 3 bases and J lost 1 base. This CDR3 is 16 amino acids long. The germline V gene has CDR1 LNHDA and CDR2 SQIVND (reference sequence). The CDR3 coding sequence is TGTGCCAGTAGTATTTTTGGGACAGGGAACACCGGGGAGCTGTTTTTT. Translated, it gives CASSIFGTGNTGELFF.

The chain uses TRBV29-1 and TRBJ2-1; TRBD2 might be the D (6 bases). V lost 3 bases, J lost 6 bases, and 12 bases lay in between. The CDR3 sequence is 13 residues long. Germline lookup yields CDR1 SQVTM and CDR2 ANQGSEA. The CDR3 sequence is CSVEGGGFNEQFF. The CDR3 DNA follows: TGCAGCGTTGAGGGAGGCGGATTCAATGAGCAGTTCTTC.

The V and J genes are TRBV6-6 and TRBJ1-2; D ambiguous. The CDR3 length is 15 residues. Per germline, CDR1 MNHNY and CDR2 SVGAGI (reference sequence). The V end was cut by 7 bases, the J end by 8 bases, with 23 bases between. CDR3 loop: CASTVWATVPSGYTF. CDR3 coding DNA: TGTGCCAGCACCGTATGGGCTACTGTCCCCTCGGGCTACACCTTC.

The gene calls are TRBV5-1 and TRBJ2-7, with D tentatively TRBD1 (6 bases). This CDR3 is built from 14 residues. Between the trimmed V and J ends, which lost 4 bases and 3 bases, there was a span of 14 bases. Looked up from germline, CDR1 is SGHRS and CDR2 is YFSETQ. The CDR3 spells CASSTNQDSYEQYF. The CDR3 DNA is TGCGCCAGCAGCACGAACCAGGACAGCTACGAGCAGTACTTC.

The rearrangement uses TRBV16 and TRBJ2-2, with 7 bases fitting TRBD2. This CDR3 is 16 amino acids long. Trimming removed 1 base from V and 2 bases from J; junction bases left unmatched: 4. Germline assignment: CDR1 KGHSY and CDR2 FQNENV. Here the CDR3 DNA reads TGTGCCAGCAGCCAATTGAGACTAGCCAACACCGGGGAGCTGTTTTTT. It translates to CASSQLRLANTGELFF.

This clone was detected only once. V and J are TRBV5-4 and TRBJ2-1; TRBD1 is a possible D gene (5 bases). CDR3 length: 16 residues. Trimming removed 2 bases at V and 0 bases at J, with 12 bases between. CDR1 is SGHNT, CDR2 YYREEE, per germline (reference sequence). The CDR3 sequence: CASSFRVGPSYNEQFF. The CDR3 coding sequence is TGTGCCAGCAGCTTTCGAGTGGGGCCCTCCTACAATGAGCAGTTCTTC.

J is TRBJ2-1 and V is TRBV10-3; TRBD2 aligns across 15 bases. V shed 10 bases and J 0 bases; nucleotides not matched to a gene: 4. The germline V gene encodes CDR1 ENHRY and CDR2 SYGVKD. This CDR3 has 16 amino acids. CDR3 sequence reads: CATGTSGGTSYNEQFF. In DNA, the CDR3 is TGTGCCACGGGGACTAGCGGGGGGACCTCCTACAATGAGCAGTTCTTC.

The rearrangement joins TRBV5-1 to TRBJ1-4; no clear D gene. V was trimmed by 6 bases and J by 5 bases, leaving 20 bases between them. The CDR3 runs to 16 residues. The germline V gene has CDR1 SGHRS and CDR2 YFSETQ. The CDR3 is CASTLLKTTLNEKLFF. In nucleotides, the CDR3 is TGCGCCAGCACCCTTCTTAAAACTACGCTAAATGAAAAACTGTTTTTT.

The CDR3 here is CASSEGGGQPQHF. DNA of the CDR3: TGCGCCAGCAGTGAAGGCGGAGGTCAGCCCCAGCATTTT. V is TRBV10-2 and J is TRBJ1-5; D gene uncertain. The germline gives CDR1 WSHSY, CDR2 SAAADI. This CDR3 is built from 13 residues. Trimming pared 3 bases from V and 6 bases from J, leaving 9 bases between.

CDR3 DNA: TGTGCCAGCAGCTGGGGACTAGGGACCTACGAGCAGTACTTC. Its translation is CASSWGLGTYEQYF. The chain links TRBV7-2 to TRBJ2-7; 8 nucleotides match TRBD2. Per the germline V gene, CDR1 is SGHTA and CDR2 is FQGNSA. After removal of 4 bases from V and 2 bases from J, the junction contained 4 bases not matched to a gene. This CDR3 has 14 residues. Filled out from reference TRBV7-2 and TRBJ2-7, the complete variable domain reads GAGVSQSPSNKVTEKGKDVELRCDPISGHTALYWYRQSLGQGLEFLIYFQGNSAPDKSGLPSDRFSAERTGGSVSTLTIQRTQQEDSAVYLCASSWGLGTYEQYFGPGTRLTVT.

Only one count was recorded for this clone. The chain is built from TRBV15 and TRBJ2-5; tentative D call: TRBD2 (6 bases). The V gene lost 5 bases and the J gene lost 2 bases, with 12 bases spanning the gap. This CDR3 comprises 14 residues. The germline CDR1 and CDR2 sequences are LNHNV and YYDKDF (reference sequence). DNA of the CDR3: TGTGCCACCAGCGGACGGGAGAGACAAGAGACCCAGTACTTC. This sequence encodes CATSGRERQETQYF.

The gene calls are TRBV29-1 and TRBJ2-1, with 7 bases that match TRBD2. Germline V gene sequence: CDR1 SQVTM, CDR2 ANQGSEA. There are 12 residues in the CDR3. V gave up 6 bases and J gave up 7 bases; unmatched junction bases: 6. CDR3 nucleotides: TGCAGCGTGGGAGGGGTAGGAAATGAGCAGTTCTTC. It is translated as CSVGGVGNEQFF.

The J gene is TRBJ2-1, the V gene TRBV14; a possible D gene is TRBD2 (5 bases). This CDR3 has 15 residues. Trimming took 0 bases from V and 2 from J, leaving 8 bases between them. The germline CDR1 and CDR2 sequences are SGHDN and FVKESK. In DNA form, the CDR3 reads TGTGCCAGCAGCCAAGAACGAGCGGCCTACAATGAGCAGTTCTTC. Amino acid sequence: CASSQERAAYNEQFF.

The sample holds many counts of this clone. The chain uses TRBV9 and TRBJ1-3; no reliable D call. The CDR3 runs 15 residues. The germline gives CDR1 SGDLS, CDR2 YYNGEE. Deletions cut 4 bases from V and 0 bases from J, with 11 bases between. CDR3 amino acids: CASSPASPSGNTIYF. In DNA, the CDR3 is TGTGCCAGCAGCCCGGCTAGTCCCTCTGGAAACACCATATATTTT. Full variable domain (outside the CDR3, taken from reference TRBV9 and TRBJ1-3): DSGVTQTPKHLITATGQRVTLRCSPRSGDLSVYWYQQSLDQGLQFLIQYYNGEERAKGNILERFSAQQFPDLHSELNLSSLELGDSALYFCASSPASPSGNTIYFGEGSWLTVV.

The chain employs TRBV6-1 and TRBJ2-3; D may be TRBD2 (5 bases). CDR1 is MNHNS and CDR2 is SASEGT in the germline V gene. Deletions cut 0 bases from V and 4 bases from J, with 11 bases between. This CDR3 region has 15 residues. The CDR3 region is CASSEADEGADTQYF. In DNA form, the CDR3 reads TGTGCCAGCAGTGAAGCTGACGAGGGCGCAGATACGCAGTATTTT.

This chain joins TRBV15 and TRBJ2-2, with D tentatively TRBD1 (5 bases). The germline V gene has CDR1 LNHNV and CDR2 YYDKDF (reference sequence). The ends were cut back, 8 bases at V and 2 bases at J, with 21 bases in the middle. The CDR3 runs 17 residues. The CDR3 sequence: CATPPDTLRGNTGELFF. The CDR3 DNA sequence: TGTGCCACCCCACCGGATACTCTAAGGGGAAACACCGGGGAGCTGTTTTTT.

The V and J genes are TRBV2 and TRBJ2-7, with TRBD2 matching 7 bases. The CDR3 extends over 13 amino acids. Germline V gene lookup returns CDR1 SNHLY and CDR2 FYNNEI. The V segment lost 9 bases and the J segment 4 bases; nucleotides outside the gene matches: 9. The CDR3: CASSSGGEYEQYF. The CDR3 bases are TGTGCCAGTTCCTCTGGGGGGGAGTACGAGCAGTACTTC.

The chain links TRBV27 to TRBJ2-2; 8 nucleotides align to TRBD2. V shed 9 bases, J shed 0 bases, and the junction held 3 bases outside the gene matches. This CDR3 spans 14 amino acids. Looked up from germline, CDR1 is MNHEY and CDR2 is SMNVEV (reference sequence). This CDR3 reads CASRGLANTGELFF. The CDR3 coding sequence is TGTGCCAGTAGGGGACTAGCGAACACCGGGGAGCTGTTTTTT.

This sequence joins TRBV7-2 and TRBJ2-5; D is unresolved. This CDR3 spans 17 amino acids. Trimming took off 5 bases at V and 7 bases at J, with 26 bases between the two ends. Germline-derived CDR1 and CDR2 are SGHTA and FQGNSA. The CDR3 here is CASSAPRSARSPTTQYF. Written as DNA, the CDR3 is TGTGCCAGCAGCGCCCCGAGGAGCGCTAGGTCCCCAACGACCCAGTACTTC.

The CDR3 region is CASSDSGTYEQYF. The CDR3 bases are TGTGCCAGCAGTGACAGCGGGACCTACGAGCAGTACTTC. The chain couples TRBV2 to TRBJ2-7; TRBD2 matches 7 bases. V was pared by 3 bases and J by 2 bases, with 1 base of the junction left unmatched. CDR3 length: 13 residues. Germline CDR1 reads SNHLY; CDR2 reads FYNNEI.

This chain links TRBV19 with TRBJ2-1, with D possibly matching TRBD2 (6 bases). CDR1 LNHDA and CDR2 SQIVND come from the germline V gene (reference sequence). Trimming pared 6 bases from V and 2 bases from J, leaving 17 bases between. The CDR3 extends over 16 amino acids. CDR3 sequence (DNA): TGTGCCAGTAGGCTAAGCGGTTCGGGGGCCTACAATGAGCAGTTCTTC. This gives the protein CASRLSGSGAYNEQFF. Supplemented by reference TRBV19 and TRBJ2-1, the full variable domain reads DGGITQSPKYLFRKEGQNVTLSCEQNLNHDAMYWYRQDPGQGLRLIYYSQIVNDFQKGDIAEGYSVSREKKESFPLTVTSAQKNPTAFYLCASRLSGSGAYNEQFFGPGTRLTVL.

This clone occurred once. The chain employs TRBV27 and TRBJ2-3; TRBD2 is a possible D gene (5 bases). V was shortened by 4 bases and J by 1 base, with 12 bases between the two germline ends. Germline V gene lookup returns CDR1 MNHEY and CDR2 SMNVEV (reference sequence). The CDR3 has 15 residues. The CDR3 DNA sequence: TGTGCCAGCAGTTCCAGCGTGGGAGGCACAGATACGCAGTATTTT. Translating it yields CASSSSVGGTDTQYF.

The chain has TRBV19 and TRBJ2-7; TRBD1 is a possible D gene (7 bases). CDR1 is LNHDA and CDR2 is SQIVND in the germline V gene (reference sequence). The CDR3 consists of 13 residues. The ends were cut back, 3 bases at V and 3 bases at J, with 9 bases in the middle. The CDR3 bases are TGTGCCAGTAGTATTCAGGGGGGCTACGAGCAGTACTTC. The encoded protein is CASSIQGGYEQYF.

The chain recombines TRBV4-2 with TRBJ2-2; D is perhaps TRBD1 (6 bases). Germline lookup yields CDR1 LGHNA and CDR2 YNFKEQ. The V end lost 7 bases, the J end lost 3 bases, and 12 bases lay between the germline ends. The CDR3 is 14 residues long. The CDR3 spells CASTGVSDTGELFF. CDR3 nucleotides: TGTGCCAGCACAGGGGTGTCGGACACCGGGGAGCTGTTTTTT.

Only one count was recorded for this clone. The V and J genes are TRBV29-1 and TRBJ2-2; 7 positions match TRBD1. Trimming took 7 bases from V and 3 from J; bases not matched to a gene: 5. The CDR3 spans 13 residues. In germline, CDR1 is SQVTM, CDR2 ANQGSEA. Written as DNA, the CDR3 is TGCAGCGCAACCCAGGGGGACACCGGGGAGCTGTTTTTT. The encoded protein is CSATQGDTGELFF.

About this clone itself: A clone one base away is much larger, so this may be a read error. The DNA of the CDR3 is TGTGCCAGCAGTGGCGGGGGGGCCACAGATACGCAGTATTTT. Its protein is CASSGGGATDTQYF. The gene calls are TRBV6-4 and TRBJ2-3; TRBD2 matches 9 bases. V lost 4 bases to trimming and J lost 2 bases; unmatched junction nucleotides: 1. The germline V gene has CDR1 MRHNA and CDR2 SNTAGT. This CDR3 contains 14 residues.